These T cell receptor beta chains were read from a single sample in a study of beta chain features in type 1 diabetes. Only in-frame clones appear in the TCRdb table, and some are missing; sequencing was by immunoSEQ multiplex PCR. The sample records fewer than 400,000 clones, less than 9.5% being singletons. The sequencing input was central memory CD4+ T cells from blood. The receptors stem from a woman aged 18-29 years in good health. Each CDR3 is given with its conserved first and last residue.

v_gene	CDR3aa
TRBV6-4	CASPEAAGGIHEQYF
TRBV25-1	CASTPWGVRNQPQHF
TRBV7-9	CASSLLDYNEQFF
TRBV5-4	CASSWDSDTQYF
TRBV7-2	CASSPRATSGSRETQYF
TRBV7-8	CASKPGTSGANVLTF
TRBV18	CASSPGRTGITDTQYF
TRBV25-1	CASSERGSETQYF
TRBV7-2	CASSLQGAHIQYF
TRBV18	CASSRSGTGKNTEAFF
TRBV29-1	CSVLPTDTQYF
TRBV5-4	CASSIGQGAVEQYF
TRBV29-1	CSVDPGTYGYTF
TRBV20-1	CSGGPVPEQYF
TRBV11-1	CASSTRRTSANNEQFF
TRBV7-9	CASSLRQGPGNTIYF
TRBV27	CASSNKQGPGYVGELFF
TRBV28	CASSLGRGEAFF
TRBV6-7	CASSYKLGVGQFF
TRBV29-1	CSTGQGTDTQYF
TRBV27	CASSFRGQGRHLVYEQYF
TRBV6-1	CASRTANTGELFF
TRBV7-2	CASSFGAGDLGTDTQYF
TRBV18	CASSQGYGATNEKLFF
TRBV29-1	CASSLGGAGTEAFF
TRBV5-1	CASGDRGTGELFF
TRBV29-1	CSVETTSTDTQYF
TRBV4-2	CASSQRESPAETQYF
TRBV27	CASSLSRQGAAGATEAFF
TRBV11-3	CASSFYTGELFF
TRBV4-3	CASSRQGKETQYF
TRBV28	CASRVATGSTAGIQYF
TRBV19	CASSIMGTGELFF
TRBV7-9	CASSFQGTDTQYF
TRBV2	CASSGSHPGTGELFF
TRBV5-6	CASSSGLASSDTQYF
TRBV7-8	CASSPSPPPLAGVFYEQYF
TRBV7-2	CASSLVGGAWNTGELFF
TRBV7-9	CASGQNPGQETQYF
TRBV7-9	CASSSQGSPYNEQFF
TRBV9	CASSVDGGLGYGYTF
TRBV7-2	CASSFSGIDTQYF
TRBV7-6	CASSYISASYNEQFF
TRBV28	CASTTGQTLGGEQFF
TRBV7-3	CASSTTSSHEQYF
TRBV5-6	CASSLEGVEETQYF
TRBV10-3	CAISEGQTEAGELFF
TRBV11-2	CASSLLGSGRSSYEQYF
TRBV11-2	CASSLTRTGFNGYTF
TRBV19	CASSSEQPQHF
TRBV5-4	CASSPGLAGLRNEQYF